A single sample gave rise to the 22 T cell receptor beta chains below, sequenced in a study of CD8+ T cells in alopecia areata. Treatment noted: oral pan-JAK inhibitor, 5-10 mg twice daily. In each case, RNA was isolated and then reverse transcribed into cDNA as the sequencing template. Profiled with immunoSEQ multiplex PCR; TCRdb holds only in-frame clones, not every one. Altogether under 300,000 clones are present, 50% to 75% being singletons, with the ten largest covering more than 0.85%. The specimen was CD4+ T cells sorted from blood, collected around week 54, from a patient treated with tofacitinib. Receptor source: a human donor with alopecia areata.

The chain combines TRBV14 with TRBJ2-3; D is possibly TRBD2 (6 bases). The germline V gene has CDR1 SGHDN and CDR2 FVKESK. Between the trimmed V and J ends, which lost 3 bases and 1 base, there was a span of 11 bases. The CDR3 loop spans 15 amino acids. For the CDR3, the DNA is TGTGCCAGCAGCCAGCGGCGGGGAGGCACAGATACGCAGTATTTT. As protein: CASSQRRGGTDTQYF.

The rearrangement links TRBV30 to TRBJ2-3; D tentatively reads TRBD1 or TRBD2 (5 bases each). There are 15 residues in the CDR3. Germline V gene lookup returns CDR1 GTSNPN and CDR2 SVGIG (reference sequence). V was trimmed by 5 bases and J by 1 base, leaving 16 bases between them. The CDR3 DNA sequence: TGTGCCTGGCGAGAGGGGAAGAGTGGCACAGATACGCAGTATTTT. It encodes CAWREGKSGTDTQYF.

The V call is TRBV27, the J call TRBJ1-4, with TRBD1 as a possible D gene (5 bases). The germline V gene has CDR1 MNHEY and CDR2 SMNVEV (reference sequence). The CDR3 loop spans 13 amino acids. Trimming cost V 2 bases and J 8 bases, with 9 bases left between them. CDR3 residues: CASSLQGTEKLFF. For the CDR3, the DNA is TGTGCCAGCAGTTTACAGGGAACGGAAAAACTGTTTTTT. Full variable domain (missing parts from reference TRBV27 and TRBJ1-4): EAQVTQNPRYLITVTGKKLTVTCSQNMNHEYMSWYRQDPGLGLRQIYYSMNVEVTDKGDVPEGYKVSRKEKRNFPLILESPSPNQTSLYFCASSLQGTEKLFFGSGTQLSVL.

DNA of the CDR3: TGCGCCAGCAGCCAAGATCGCAGTGGGTTTAACAATGAGCAGTTCTTC. This sequence encodes CASSQDRSGFNNEQFF. This rearrangement joins TRBV4-3 to TRBJ2-1; unclear D gene. Germline V gene lookup returns CDR1 LGHNA and CDR2 YSLEER. The CDR3 length is 16 residues. V lost 0 bases to trimming and J lost 5 bases, with 14 bases between them.

The genes are TRBV29-1 and TRBJ1-1; D gene uncertain. This CDR3 is built from 12 residues. V was trimmed by 3 bases and J by 1 base, leaving 6 bases between them. Germline V gives CDR1 SQVTM, CDR2 ANQGSEA. The CDR3 here is CSVERSNTEAFF. DNA of the CDR3: TGCAGCGTTGAGAGGTCGAACACTGAAGCTTTCTTT.

The chain links TRBV9 to TRBJ2-1, with TRBD2 matching 10 bases. This CDR3 has 17 residues. Germline assignment: CDR1 SGDLS and CDR2 YYNGEE. After removal of 4 bases from V and 6 bases from J, the junction contained 13 bases not matched to a gene. Here the CDR3 reads CASSPWGSGGLGNEQFF. The CDR3 DNA follows: TGTGCCAGCAGCCCTTGGGGTAGCGGGGGGCTGGGCAATGAGCAGTTCTTC. Variable domain in full (rest from reference TRBV9 and TRBJ2-1): DSGVTQTPKHLITATGQRVTLRCSPRSGDLSVYWYQQSLDQGLQFLIQYYNGEERAKGNILERFSAQQFPDLHSELNLSSLELGDSALYFCASSPWGSGGLGNEQFFGPGTRLTVL.

The V gene is TRBV30, the J gene TRBJ1-2, with D tentatively TRBD1 (6 bases). The CDR3 loop spans 13 amino acids. The V end was cut by 3 bases, the J end by 5 bases, with 13 bases between. Germline CDR1 GTSNPN, CDR2 SVGIG (reference sequence). The CDR3 loop reads CAWRAGRGYGYTF. CDR3 DNA: TGTGCCTGGAGGGCGGGCAGGGGATATGGCTACACCTTC.

The V gene is TRBV13, the J gene TRBJ2-3; 8 bases line up with TRBD2. The CDR3 extends over 16 amino acids. Looked up from germline, CDR1 is PRHDT and CDR2 is FYEKMQ (reference sequence). Germline trimming cut 5 bases from V and 0 bases from J; bases unmatched to any gene: 7. CDR3 DNA sequence: TGTGCCAGCAGCCGGCCGGTAGCGGGGAGCACAGATACGCAGTATTTT. Translated, it gives CASSRPVAGSTDTQYF.

There are a few counts of this clone. Other DNA sequences of this sample code for an identical CDR3. V and J are TRBV6-5 and TRBJ1-2; weak D call: TRBD1 (6 bases). V lost 4 bases and J lost 1, with 7 bases in between. The CDR3 sequence is 13 residues long. The germline V gene has CDR1 MNHEY and CDR2 SVGAGI. CDR3 sequence: CASSLDSNYGYTF. Written as DNA, the CDR3 is TGTGCCAGCAGTTTGGACAGTAACTATGGCTACACCTTC.

The CDR3 protein is CASSLDLTDSPLHF. The CDR3 region has the DNA TGTGCCAGCAGCTTAGACCTTACAGATTCACCCCTCCACTTT. The V and J genes are TRBV7-6 and TRBJ1-6; D remains unclear. This CDR3 has 14 residues. Trimming removed 1 base at V and 8 bases at J, with 9 bases between. From germline, CDR1 is SGHVS and CDR2 FNYEAQ.

The chain joins TRBV30 to TRBJ2-1; perhaps TRBD2 as D (5 bases). The CDR3 spans 14 residues. The ends were cut back, 1 base at V and 10 bases at J, with 17 bases in the middle. CDR1 GTSNPN and CDR2 SVGIG come from the germline V gene (reference sequence). DNA of the CDR3: TGTGCCTGGAGTGCTACTACCATATCGGGGGAGCAGTTCTTC. Its protein is CAWSATTISGEQFF.

This clone came up a few times. This chain connects TRBV29-1 to TRBJ2-7; TRBD1 might be the D (5 bases). The CDR3 length is 13 residues. Trimming took off 5 bases at V and 4 bases at J, with 15 bases between the two ends. CDR1 and CDR2 from the germline V gene are SQVTM and ANQGSEA. In nucleotides, the CDR3 is TGCAGCGTTTCTGGGGCCTGGGGATACGAGCAGTACTTC. This gives the protein CSVSGAWGYEQYF.

This sequence joins TRBV2 and TRBJ1-1; 10 nucleotides align to TRBD1. The CDR3 has 12 amino acids. Per the germline V gene, CDR1 is SNHLY and CDR2 is FYNNEI. The V gene end was trimmed by 7 bases and the J gene end by 8 bases; junction bases not matched to a gene: 4. This CDR3 is CASKDRGPEAFF. For the CDR3, the DNA is TGTGCCAGCAAAGACAGGGGGCCGGAAGCTTTCTTT.

V is TRBV29-1 and J is TRBJ1-4; a possible D gene is TRBD1 (5 bases). The CDR3 is 14 residues long. V was clipped by 1 base and J by 4 bases, with 10 bases between them. From germline, CDR1 is SQVTM and CDR2 ANQGSEA. The CDR3 loop reads CSVEVTGSNEKLFF. The CDR3 nucleotides are TGCAGCGTTGAAGTCACAGGTAGTAATGAAAAACTGTTTTTT.

The rearrangement joins TRBV4-2 to TRBJ2-5; D remains unclear. This CDR3 has 13 residues. The V and J ends lost 2 bases and 0 bases respectively, with 4 bases between them. Germline CDR1 reads LGHNA; CDR2 reads YNFKEQ. The CDR3 spells CASSQRDQETQYF. CDR3 sequence (DNA): TGTGCCAGCAGCCAACGGGACCAAGAGACCCAGTACTTC.

The chain carries TRBV29-1 and TRBJ2-5, with 7 bases that match TRBD2. In germline, CDR1 is SQVTM, CDR2 ANQGSEA. The V and J ends lost 5 bases and 5 bases, in that order; junction bases with no gene match: 5. This CDR3 is built from 12 residues. The CDR3 DNA is TGCAGCGTTAGGCTAGCGGTGGAGACCCAGTACTTC. This sequence encodes CSVRLAVETQYF.

The rearrangement uses TRBV6-5 and TRBJ1-5; 11 bases map to TRBD1. V trimming: 6 bases; J trimming: 5 bases; junction bases outside the gene matches: 3. Germline CDR1 is MNHEY and CDR2 is SVGAGI. CDR3 length: 14 amino acids. The CDR3 region has the DNA TGTGCCAGCAGGCAGGGACAGGGGGATCAGCCCCAGCATTTT. Protein sequence: CASRQGQGDQPQHF.

The DNA for the CDR3 is TGTGCCAGCAGTGACCCGGGACAGGAGACCGGTTGGGGCAATCAGCCCCAGCATTTT. The encoded protein is CASSDPGQETGWGNQPQHF. The V and J genes are TRBV6-1 and TRBJ1-5, with 8 positions matching TRBD1. The CDR3 loop spans 19 amino acids. V dropped 3 bases and J dropped 2; count of bases not matched to a gene: 15. Per the germline V gene, CDR1 is MNHNS and CDR2 is SASEGT.

This clone was detected a few times. This rearrangement joins TRBV27 to TRBJ1-5; D gene unclear. With 8 bases removed from V and 0 bases from J, the gap between germline ends came to 11 bases. Germline assignment: CDR1 MNHEY and CDR2 SMNVEV (reference sequence). The CDR3 loop spans 14 amino acids. CDR3 residues: CASARSFSNQPQHF. CDR3 DNA sequence: TGTGCCAGCGCCCGGAGCTTTAGCAATCAGCCCCAGCATTTT.

V is TRBV6-1 and J is TRBJ1-1; 9 bases match TRBD1. V shed 1 base and J 14 bases; nucleotides not matched to a gene: 11. Germline V gives CDR1 MNHNS, CDR2 SASEGT. The CDR3 runs 14 residues. CDR3 nucleotide sequence: TGTGCCAGCAGTGAAGAAGTCTGGGACAGGGTGGTGTTCTTT. Its protein is CASSEEVWDRVVFF.

This chain links TRBV25-1 with TRBJ1-4; TRBD1 might be the D (6 bases). This CDR3 region has 14 residues. CDR1 and CDR2 (germline): MGHDK, SYGVNS. V was clipped by 3 bases and J by 6 bases, with 11 bases between them. The CDR3 protein is CASSDRGGDEKLFF. The CDR3 nucleotides read TGTGCCAGCAGTGACAGGGGCGGGGATGAAAAACTGTTTTTT.

This clone has just one count. V and J are TRBV5-4 and TRBJ2-7; a possible D gene is TRBD1 (6 bases). CDR1 is SGHNT and CDR2 is YYREEE in the germline V gene (reference sequence). This CDR3 contains 13 residues. Deletions cut 4 bases from V and 6 bases from J, with 14 bases between. CDR3 DNA sequence: TGTGCCAGCAGCACTCCAGGGGTGGGCGAGCAGTACTTC. This encodes CASSTPGVGEQYF.